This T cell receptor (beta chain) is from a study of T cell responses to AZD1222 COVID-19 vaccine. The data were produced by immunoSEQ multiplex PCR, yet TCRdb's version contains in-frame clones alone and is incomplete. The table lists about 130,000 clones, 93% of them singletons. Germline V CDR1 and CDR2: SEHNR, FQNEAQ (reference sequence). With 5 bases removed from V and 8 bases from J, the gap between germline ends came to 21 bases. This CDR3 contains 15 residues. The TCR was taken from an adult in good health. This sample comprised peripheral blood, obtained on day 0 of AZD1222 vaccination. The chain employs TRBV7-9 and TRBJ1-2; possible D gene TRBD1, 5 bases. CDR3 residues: CASSQEQAGGRGYTF. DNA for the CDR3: TGTGCCAGCAGCCAGGAACAGGCAGGAGGGAGGGGCTACACCTTC.